Below, one T cell receptor (beta chain) is given with its context. Its antigen is unknown. PCR amplification relied on 60 Vbeta primers (plus 13 Jbeta primers). TCRdb keeps only in-frame clones here, not all; method: immunoSEQ multiplex PCR. This sample has 150,000 or so clones, with about three quarters found just once. The sample is drawn from a study of cytomegalovirus exposure and HLA in healthy donors. The overall study: Early released data comprised 75 million to 100 million unique TCRs from HLA-typed donors.

Findings and caveats of the study: Sequencing likely produced, as an artifact, a cluster of highly shared sequence variants. The authors listed approximately 150 TCR beta chains as cytomegalovirus-associated. V- and J-gene trimming in TCR beta was tied to a missense DCLRE1C variant by an analysis performed later.

The CDR3 is made up of 13 amino acids. Germline V gene lookup returns CDR1 SNHLY and CDR2 FYNNEI. V lost 11 bases, J lost 1 base, and 14 bases lay in between. The chain uses TRBV2 and TRBJ2-5; D might be TRBD2 (6 bases). Sample: PBMCs. This receptor was taken from a woman between 45 and 65 years old in good health and CMV-seropositive. The CDR3 protein is CACLRGIQETQYF. The CDR3 DNA is TGTGCCTGCCTGCGGGGAATCCAAGAGACCCAGTACTTC.